This entry is about one T cell receptor (beta chain). What this receptor recognizes is not known. Within one base of it there is no much larger clone, and no base qualities were kept. TCR beta repertoires were profiled from peripheral blood of 10 to 15 young patients with multiple sclerosis to demonstrate the VDJtools post-analysis software. The multiple sclerosis patients were children and adolescents ranging in age from roughly 6 to 16 years. These data are taken from a study of post-analysis software for immune sequencing data (dated by TCRdb to about 2015). General notes on the study: Recorded disease courses included relapsing-remitting, secondary progressive and progressive-relapsing multiple sclerosis, with some patients lacking subtype annotation. Patient repertoires were compared against 10 to 12 previously published healthy control repertoires from donors aged 6 to 25 years. A subset of samples was prepared in parallel using single-end sample barcoding, then pooled and co-amplified after Illumina adapter ligation. General findings and caveats noted by the study authors: The control group was slightly older than the multiple sclerosis patient group. Multiple sclerosis patients had significantly lower normalized Chao1 diversity than controls, a result that suggests substantial peripheral T-cell clonal expansion. Direct clustering with F measure revealed strong co-clustering of samples prepared in the same batch, which led to a batch-effect correction. Roughly 5 TRBV segments, including TRBV5-6, TRBV5-1 and TRBV20-1, were significantly more frequent in patients than controls.

The method was PCR. The listed sequencing device is Illumina HiSeq 2500. To reduce PCR and sequencing biases, unique molecular identifiers were incorporated into the TCR beta cDNA libraries. Some 500,000 cDNA molecules were obtained for every 1 to 10 million input T cells, so each molecule roughly corresponded to one T cell. The patient libraries were prepared and sequenced with the same protocol used for the earlier healthy control dataset. Samples belonging to the same batch were prepared together, multiplexed and sequenced on a shared HiSeq lane. Per the authors' processing: Raw barcoded reads were processed with MIGEC, and single-read molecular identifier groups were discarded before consensus assembly and CDR3 extraction. Clonotype tables were post-analysed with VDJtools, and diversity was normalized by down-sampling all datasets to the smallest sample size. Repertoire overlap clustering matched CDR3 amino acid but not nucleotide sequences to correct batch-related cross-sample contamination. In-frame beta chains were kept once TCRdb had trimmed the public reads at Q25 with fastp and called clones with MiXCR. CDR3 protein sequences are deduplicated, and each keeps its most common genes and DNA. These V and J calls rely on TCRdb rather than the paper's analysis. This sample comprises about 460,000 distinct CDR3 sequences, around 40% of them detected only once. The top ten clonotypes cover around 10% of the sample.

V is clipped by 3 bases and J by 4 bases, and the sequence between their germline boundaries is 18 bases long. CDR1 MGHRA and CDR2 YSYEKL are derived from the germline V gene. The CDR3 holds 16 amino acids from the cysteine to the phenylalanine. Only the CDR3 region is kept as DNA, spanning 48 bases read in frame from base 1. The TCR originated in a girl aged 5-17 years with multiple sclerosis. The sequenced sample consisted of blood. Rearrangement joined TRBV4-1 to TRBJ2-5; matching of 6 bases hints at TRBD1 as the D gene. The CDR3 amino acid sequence is: CASSQTFRGTGETQYF. The DNA sequence is given as TGCGCCAGCAGCCAGACTTTCAGGGGCACAGGAGAGACCCAGTACTTC.